The sequence of this T cell receptor beta chain was determined in a study of blood T cell repertoires in COVID-19. Turning to this clone: Other DNA sequences within the sample encode an identical CDR3.

Authors' processing steps: Reference gene primers were amplified, and this amplification served to estimate nucleated cell counts. Repertoires were generated with immunoSEQ multiplex PCR, while TCRdb's copy carries only in-frame clones and drops some. That table gives V, J and clone size, and the DNA gave D and trimming. The data contain under 200,000 clones, roughly 78% of them singletons. Trimming shortened V by 5 bases and J by 4 bases, and 12 bases separated the two germline ends. Germline-derived CDR1 and CDR2 are MNHEY and SMNVEV (reference sequence). The CDR3 length is 13 residues. V gene TRBV27 combines with J gene TRBJ2-7, with D possibly matching TRBD2 (5 bases). This clonotype was sampled from a woman aged 55-69 years with COVID-19, enrolled during active disease. Sequencing was performed on peripheral blood. For the CDR3, the DNA is TGTGCCAGCAGTCCGAGGGCCGGATACGAGCAGTACTTC. This translates into CASSPRAGYEQYF.